These 2 T cell receptor beta chains were all obtained from the same sample, sequenced in a study of control samples from healthy donors and cancer patients. Some clones are missing from TCRdb's copy, which holds only in-frame ones; the method was immunoSEQ multiplex PCR. The sample contains about 150,000 clones, 80% to 90% of which appear only once. The sequenced sample was blood. The origin of the receptors is a man aged 18-30 years in good health.

The V and J genes are TRBV24-1 and TRBJ1-4, with D perhaps TRBD1 (5 bases). This CDR3 comprises 13 residues. CDR1 and CDR2 from the germline V gene are KGHDR and SFDVKD. V lost 6 bases and J lost 3, with 7 bases in between. The chain's CDR3 is CATSMGANEKLFF. The CDR3, as DNA: TGTGCCACCAGTATGGGGGCTAATGAAAAACTGTTTTTT.

The chain uses TRBV4-3 and TRBJ1-2, with 8 nucleotides matching TRBD1. CDR1 and CDR2 (germline): LGHNA, YSLEER. CDR3 length equals 14 residues. V dropped 3 bases and J dropped 8; count of bases not matched to a gene: 8. CDR3 protein: CASSHQTGGGGYTF. As DNA, the CDR3 is TGCGCCAGCAGCCATCAAACAGGGGGAGGAGGCTACACCTTC.